This TCR beta chain is from a study of blood T cell repertoires in COVID-19. Study background: The United States, Italy and Spain supplied acute and convalescent COVID-19 samples. PBMCs, B-cell-depleted T cells, or T cells provided the cDNA or gDNA that made up the material.

Per germline, CDR1 LGHDT and CDR2 YNNKEL (reference sequence). Trimming left V 4 bases short and J 2 bases short, with 17 bases between. There are 16 residues in the CDR3. The authors' processing: Counts of nucleated cells, estimated from reference gene primer amplification, were obtained. TCRdb's copy holds only in-frame clones and misses some; the assay was immunoSEQ multiplex PCR. Clone size and the V and J calls come from that table; the DNA yielded D and trimming. The sample has about 250,000 clones, about 91% seen once. Seattle patient enrollment occurred during active infection, with longitudinal follow-up thereafter.

The chain carries TRBV3-1 (or the pseudogene TRBV3-2) and TRBJ2-5, with D possibly TRBD1 on 5 matching bases. Sequenced: peripheral blood. This TCR was recovered from a woman aged 25 to 39 with COVID-19, enrolled during active disease. CDR3 protein: CASSLKIGRTQETQYF. CDR3 nucleotides: TGTGCCAGCAGCCTAAAAATCGGACGGACACAAGAGACCCAGTACTTC.